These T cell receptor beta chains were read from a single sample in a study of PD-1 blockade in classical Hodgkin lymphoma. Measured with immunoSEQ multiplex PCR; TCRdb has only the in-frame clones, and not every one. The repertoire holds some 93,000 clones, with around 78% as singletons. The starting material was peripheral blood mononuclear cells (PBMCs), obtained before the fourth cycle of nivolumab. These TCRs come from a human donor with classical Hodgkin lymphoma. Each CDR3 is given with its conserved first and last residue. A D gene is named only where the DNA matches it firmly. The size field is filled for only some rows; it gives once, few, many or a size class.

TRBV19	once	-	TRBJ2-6	CASSVTGPGANVLTF	TGTGCCAGTAGTGTTACGGGCCCTGGGGCCAACGTCCTGACTTTC
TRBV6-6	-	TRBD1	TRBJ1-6	CASSYSGQGDSPLHF	TGTGCCAGCAGTTACTCGGGACAGGGCGATTCACCCCTCCACTTT
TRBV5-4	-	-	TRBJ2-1	CASSLTGKEQFF	TGTGCCAGCAGCCTCACAGGAAAGGAACAGTTCTTC
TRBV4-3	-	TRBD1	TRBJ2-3	CASSHPPGQTTDTQYF	TGCGCCAGCAGCCATCCTCCGGGACAGACAACAGATACGCAGTATTTT
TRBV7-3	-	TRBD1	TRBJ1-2	CASSPLGRGHGYTF	TGTGCCAGCAGCCCGCTAGGCAGGGGGCATGGCTACACCTTC
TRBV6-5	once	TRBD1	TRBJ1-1	CASSYTPTGVNTEAFF	TGTGCCAGCAGTTACACACCGACAGGGGTTAACACTGAAGCTTTCTTT
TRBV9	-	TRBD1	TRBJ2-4	CASSDRDRVDIQYF	TGTGCCAGCAGCGACCGGGACAGGGTTGACATTCAGTACTTC
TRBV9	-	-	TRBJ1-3	CASSVALGNTIYF	TGTGCCAGCAGCGTAGCTCTTGGAAACACCATATATTTT
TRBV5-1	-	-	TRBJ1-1	CASSFNPARDTEAFF	TGCGCCAGCAGCTTCAACCCCGCGCGGGACACTGAAGCTTTCTTT
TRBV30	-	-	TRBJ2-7	CAIGVSYEQYF	TGTGCGATTGGCGTCTCCTACGAGCAGTACTTC
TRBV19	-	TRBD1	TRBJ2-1	CASSMAGQGTYNEQFF	TGTGCCAGTAGTATGGCGGGACAGGGGACCTACAATGAGCAGTTCTTC
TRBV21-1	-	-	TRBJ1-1	CASSKEDREMNTEAFF	TGTGCCAGCAGCAAAGAGGACAGGGAGATGAACACTGAAGCTTTCTTT
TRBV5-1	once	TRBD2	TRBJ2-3	CASSERGGTDTQYF	TGCGCCAGCAGCGAGCGGGGGGGCACAGATACGCAGTATTTT
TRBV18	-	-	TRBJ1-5	CASSVGAPGGNQPQHF	TGTGCCAGCTCAGTGGGCGCGCCGGGAGGCAATCAGCCCCAGCATTTT
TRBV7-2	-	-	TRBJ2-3	CASSTPVGRMLTDTQYF	TGTGCCAGCAGCACTCCCGTGGGACGGATGTTAACAGATACGCAGTATTTT
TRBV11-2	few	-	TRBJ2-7	CASSLFLGGGTYEQYF	TGTGCCAGCAGCTTATTTTTGGGGGGAGGCACCTACGAGCAGTACTTC
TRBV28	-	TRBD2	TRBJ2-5	CASSLGLAVQETQYF	TGTGCCAGCAGTTTGGGTCTAGCGGTCCAAGAGACCCAGTACTTC
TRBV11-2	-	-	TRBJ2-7	CASSLDLAEGSYEQYF	TGTGCCAGCAGCTTAGATCTGGCGGAGGGTTCCTACGAGCAGTACTTC
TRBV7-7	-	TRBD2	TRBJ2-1	CASSLGLAGYNEQFF	TGTGCTAGCAGCCTCGGACTAGCGGGGTACAATGAGCAGTTCTTC
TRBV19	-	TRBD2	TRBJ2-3	CASSGRTSGTITDTQYF	TGTGCCAGTAGTGGCCGGACTAGCGGGACAATCACAGATACGCAGTATTTT
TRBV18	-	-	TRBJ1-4	CASSDRQREKLFF	TGTGCCAGCTCAGACCGACAGAGGGAAAAACTGTTTTTT
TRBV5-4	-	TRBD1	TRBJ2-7	CASIKDRGRYEQYF	TGTGCCAGCATCAAGGACAGGGGGCGGTACGAGCAGTACTTC
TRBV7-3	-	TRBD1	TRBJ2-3	CASSRQGSTDTQYF	TGTGCCAGCAGCCGACAGGGTAGCACAGATACGCAGTATTTT
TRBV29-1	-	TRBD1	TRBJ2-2	CSVDRGQGTGELFF	TGCAGCGTTGATCGGGGACAGGGCACCGGGGAGCTGTTTTTT
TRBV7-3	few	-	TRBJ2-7	CASSLVGRHYEQYF	TGTGCCAGCAGCTTGGTGGGACGGCACTACGAGCAGTACTTC
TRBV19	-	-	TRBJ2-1	CASSRRNNEQFF	TGTGCCAGTAGCCGCCGTAACAATGAGCAGTTCTTC
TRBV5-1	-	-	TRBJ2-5	CASSLAVDRETQYF	TGCGCCAGCAGCTTGGCGGTCGATCGGGAGACCCAGTACTTC
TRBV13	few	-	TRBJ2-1	CASSLRVAHNEQFF	TGTGCCAGCAGCTTAAGAGTAGCCCACAATGAGCAGTTCTTC
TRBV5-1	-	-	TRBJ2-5	CASSLGDSIQETQYF	TGCGCCAGCAGCTTGGGGGACTCCATACAAGAGACCCAGTACTTC
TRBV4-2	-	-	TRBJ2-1	CASSQVGSNEQFF	TGTGCCAGCAGCCAAGTGGGAAGCAATGAGCAGTTCTTC
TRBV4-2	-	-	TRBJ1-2	CASSQESSPGRNYGYTF	TGTGCCAGCAGCCAAGAATCAAGCCCGGGACGCAACTATGGCTACACCTTC
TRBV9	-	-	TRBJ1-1	CASSVGGGMVTEAFF	TGTGCCAGCAGCGTAGGAGGAGGAATGGTGACTGAAGCTTTCTTT
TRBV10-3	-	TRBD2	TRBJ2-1	CAISDPGAGSYNEQFF	TGTGCCATCAGTGACCCCGGAGCGGGAAGCTACAATGAGCAGTTCTTC
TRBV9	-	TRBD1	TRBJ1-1	CASSPRDRNMNTEAFF	TGTGCCAGCAGCCCACGGGACAGGAATATGAACACTGAAGCTTTCTTT
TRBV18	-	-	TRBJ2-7	CASSQTVGRSSYEQYF	TGTGCCAGCTCACAAACGGTCGGGAGAAGCTCCTACGAGCAGTACTTC
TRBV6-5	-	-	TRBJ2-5	CASSYVWGQETQYF	TGTGCCAGCAGTTACGTTTGGGGCCAAGAGACCCAGTACTTC
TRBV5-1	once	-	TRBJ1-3	CASSSGPSSGNTIYF	TGCGCCAGCAGCTCAGGACCCAGCTCTGGAAACACCATATATTTT
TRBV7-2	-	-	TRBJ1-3	CASSLDLSVYSGNTIYF	TGTGCCAGCAGCTTAGATCTATCGGTGTACTCTGGAAACACCATATATTTT
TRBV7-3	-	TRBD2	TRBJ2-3	CASSLRTSGSGDTQYF	TGTGCCAGCAGCTTACGGACTAGCGGGAGTGGAGATACGCAGTATTTT
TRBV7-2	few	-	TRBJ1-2	CASSPQGGDGYTF	TGTGCCAGCAGCCCACAGGGCGGGGATGGCTACACCTTC
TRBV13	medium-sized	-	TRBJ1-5	CASSLGKGGGQPQHF	TGTGCCAGCAGCCTGGGTAAGGGAGGAGGGCAGCCCCAGCATTTT
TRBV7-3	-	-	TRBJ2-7	CASSLTGTYEQYF	TGTGCCAGCAGCTTGACGGGGACCTACGAGCAGTACTTC
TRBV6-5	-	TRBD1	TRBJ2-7	CASSYSRQGSSYEQYF	TGTGCCAGCAGTTACTCCCGACAGGGGAGCTCCTACGAGCAGTACTTC
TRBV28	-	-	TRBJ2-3	CASSDPLGVLGPDTQYF	TGTGCCAGCAGCGACCCGCTGGGAGTCCTAGGTCCAGATACGCAGTATTTT
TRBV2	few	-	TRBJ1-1	CASNTEIHTEAFF	TGTGCCAGCAATACAGAAATTCACACTGAAGCTTTCTTT